This T cell receptor beta chain was obtained from a study of blood T cell repertoires in COVID-19. In the study overall: Samples came from the United States, Italy and Spain, spanning acute and convalescent COVID-19.

The repertoire was sequenced with immunoSEQ multiplex PCR; TCRdb's copy has only in-frame clones and lacks some. The table lists hundreds of thousands of clones, 89% of them singletons. The CDR3 covers 16 residues. The V gene end was trimmed by 6 bases and the J gene end by 2 bases; junction bases not matched to a gene: 13. Germline CDR1 reads SGHVS; CDR2 reads FQNEAQ. This sequence was found in a man younger than 30 with COVID-19, enrolled during active disease. The sequencing sample was made of peripheral blood. The chain carries TRBV7-8 and TRBJ2-7; 7 nucleotides match TRBD2. The CDR3 sequence: CASSPRTRGGTYEQYF. The CDR3 coding sequence is TGTGCCAGCAGTCCCCGGACTAGAGGCGGGACCTACGAGCAGTACTTC.